This entry describes one T cell receptor (beta chain). These data belong to a study of blood T cell repertoires in COVID-19. Study in general: Researchers got acute and convalescent COVID-19 samples from the United States, Italy and Spain. PBMCs, B-cell-depleted T cells, or T cells provided the cDNA or gDNA that made up the material.

Original data processing: By means of reference gene primer amplification, nucleated cell counts were estimated. TCRdb's copy holds only in-frame clones and misses some; the assay was immunoSEQ multiplex PCR. V and J calls and clone size come straight from that table; D and trimming were deduced from the DNA. The data hold tens of thousands of clones, with less than 85% observed a single time. The CDR3 covers 17 residues. Germline CDR1 is SEHNR and CDR2 is FQNEAQ (reference sequence). V lost 2 bases, J lost 6 bases, and 20 bases lay in between. This rearrangement joins TRBV7-9 to TRBJ1-3; D unclear. The sample comprised peripheral blood. The TCR was taken from a woman in her 70s with acute or convalescent COVID-19. The CDR3 here is CASSLRPAWFSENTIYF. The CDR3 bases are TGTGCCAGCAGCTTACGGCCCGCCTGGTTCAGCGAAAACACCATATATTTT. Filled out from reference TRBV7-9 and TRBJ1-3, the complete variable domain reads DTGVSQNPRHKITKRGQNVTFRCDPISEHNRLYWYRQTLGQGPEFLTYFQNEAQLEKSRLLSDRFSAERPKGSFSTLEIQRTEQGDSAMYLCASSLRPAWFSENTIYFGEGSWLTVV.